The clone carrying this T cell receptor (beta chain) occurred a few times. Its antigen is not known. One junction end disagrees with the germline gene, perhaps due to a read error. The data were taken from a study of T cell responses to AZD1222 COVID-19 vaccine. Study observations and caveats: Unmutated variant regions are reportedly targeted by nearly half of spike-specific TCRs. White British donors predominated, females outnumbered males, and clonal diversity was possibly underestimated. The repertoires were collected only after the peak T cell response.

Germline CDR1 is MNHGY and CDR2 is SVAAGI. The CDR3 is made up of 9 amino acids. The data were produced by immunoSEQ multiplex PCR, yet TCRdb's version contains in-frame clones alone and is incomplete. The sample includes 120,000 to 150,000 clones, approximately 90% of them seen just once. This specimen was peripheral blood, taken on day 0 of MenACWY control vaccination. The sequence was collected from an adult in good health. This rearrangement joins TRBV6-9 to TRBJ2-7, with D hard to call. The CDR3 nucleotides are TGCCAGCCAGGCTACGAGCAGTACTTC. Translation: CQPGYEQYF.